This is a list of T cell receptor beta chains from one sample in a study of cytomegalovirus exposure and HLA in healthy donors. Measured with immunoSEQ multiplex PCR; TCRdb has only the in-frame clones, and not every one. The top ten clones hold 9% to 13% of a sample with about 67,000 clones, 80% to 90% of them seen once. Sequencing was done on a sample of PBMCs. All receptors come from a young woman in good health and CMV-seropositive. Each CDR3 is given with its conserved first and last residue. A D gene is named only where the DNA matches it firmly. Rows give clone size only sometimes, using once, few, many, or a class for an expanded clone.

v_call: TRBV5-1
j_call: TRBJ2-3
d_call: -
cdr3_length: 17
clone_size: -
cdr3_aa: CASSLTGTRGVKDTQYF
cdr3_nt: TGCGCCAGCAGCTTAACCGGGACTCGTGGGGTTAAGGATACGCAGTATTTT

v_call: TRBV9
j_call: TRBJ1-4
d_call: -
cdr3_length: 15
clone_size: -
cdr3_aa: CASSVDRGSGEKLFF
cdr3_nt: TGTGCCAGCAGCGTAGATCGGGGAAGCGGGGAAAAACTGTTTTTT

v_call: TRBV11-2
j_call: TRBJ2-3
d_call: TRBD2
cdr3_length: 19
clone_size: -
cdr3_aa: CASSSLLGLAHYSTDTQYF
cdr3_nt: TGTGCCAGCAGCTCCCTCCTGGGACTAGCGCACTATAGCACAGATACGCAGTATTTT

v_call: TRBV10-3
j_call: TRBJ2-1
d_call: TRBD2
cdr3_length: 15
clone_size: -
cdr3_aa: CAISDKRGPYNEQFF
cdr3_nt: TGTGCCATCAGTGACAAGCGGGGGCCCTACAATGAGCAGTTCTTC

v_call: TRBV6-6
j_call: TRBJ2-3
d_call: -
cdr3_length: 14
clone_size: -
cdr3_aa: CASSSGRELDTQYF
cdr3_nt: TGTGCCAGCTCTTCGGGGCGGGAACTCGATACGCAGTATTTT

v_call: TRBV7-8
j_call: TRBJ2-7
d_call: TRBD2
cdr3_length: 15
clone_size: -
cdr3_aa: CASSARLAESYEQYF
cdr3_nt: TGTGCCAGCAGCGCCAGACTAGCGGAATCCTACGAGCAGTACTTC

v_call: TRBV28
j_call: TRBJ1-5
d_call: -
cdr3_length: 14
clone_size: -
cdr3_aa: CASSLTRGFQPQHF
cdr3_nt: TGTGCCAGCAGTTTAACGCGGGGTTTTCAGCCCCAGCATTTT

v_call: TRBV9
j_call: TRBJ2-2
d_call: -
cdr3_length: 14
clone_size: -
cdr3_aa: CASSVLSNTGELFF
cdr3_nt: TGTGCCAGCAGCGTACTATCGAACACCGGGGAGCTGTTTTTT

v_call: TRBV5-6
j_call: TRBJ2-7
d_call: -
cdr3_length: 13
clone_size: -
cdr3_aa: CASSLRVFYEQYF
cdr3_nt: TGTGCCAGCAGCTTGCGGGTCTTCTACGAGCAGTACTTC

v_call: TRBV2
j_call: TRBJ2-3
d_call: -
cdr3_length: 16
clone_size: -
cdr3_aa: CASRAEAGVSTDTQYF
cdr3_nt: TGTGCCAGCAGAGCCGAAGCCGGGGTCTCCACAGATACGCAGTATTTT

v_call: TRBV5-1
j_call: TRBJ2-5
d_call: TRBD2
cdr3_length: 16
clone_size: -
cdr3_aa: CASSWGTSGGQETQYF
cdr3_nt: TGCGCCAGCAGCTGGGGGACTAGCGGGGGCCAAGAGACCCAGTACTTC

v_call: TRBV28
j_call: TRBJ1-1
d_call: -
cdr3_length: 12
clone_size: few
cdr3_aa: CASSWAKTEAFF
cdr3_nt: TGTGCCAGCAGTTGGGCAAAAACTGAAGCTTTCTTT

v_call: TRBV7-8
j_call: TRBJ2-5
d_call: -
cdr3_length: 12
clone_size: -
cdr3_aa: CASRPLTGTQYF
cdr3_nt: TGTGCCAGCAGACCGCTGACAGGGACCCAGTACTTC

v_call: TRBV7-6
j_call: TRBJ2-1
d_call: TRBD2
cdr3_length: 15
clone_size: once
cdr3_aa: CASSFTGRGRNEQFF
cdr3_nt: TGTGCCAGCAGCTTTACGGGGAGGGGTCGGAATGAGCAGTTCTTC

v_call: TRBV18
j_call: TRBJ1-1
d_call: -
cdr3_length: 12
clone_size: -
cdr3_aa: CASSPQGGEAFF
cdr3_nt: TGTGCCAGCTCACCTCAGGGTGGGGAAGCTTTCTTT

v_call: TRBV12-5
j_call: TRBJ2-1
d_call: TRBD2
cdr3_length: 16
clone_size: few
cdr3_aa: CASGRPPGGGYNEQFF
cdr3_nt: TGTGCTAGTGGCCGCCCCCCGGGAGGGGGGTACAATGAGCAGTTCTTC

v_call: TRBV6-5
j_call: TRBJ2-2
d_call: TRBD2
cdr3_length: 14
clone_size: -
cdr3_aa: CASSLLAGAGELFF
cdr3_nt: TGTGCCAGCAGTTTACTAGCGGGAGCCGGGGAGCTGTTTTTT

v_call: TRBV2
j_call: TRBJ1-5
d_call: -
cdr3_length: 16
clone_size: -
cdr3_aa: CASSKTAVVSNQPQHF
cdr3_nt: TGTGCCAGCAGTAAAACAGCCGTCGTTAGCAATCAGCCCCAGCATTTT

v_call: TRBV10-3
j_call: TRBJ2-7
d_call: -
cdr3_length: 15
clone_size: -
cdr3_aa: CAISEGLASSYEQYF
cdr3_nt: TGTGCCATCAGTGAGGGCCTAGCGAGCTCCTACGAGCAGTACTTC

v_call: TRBV28
j_call: TRBJ1-2
d_call: -
cdr3_length: 13
clone_size: -
cdr3_aa: CASSPGSTNGYTF
cdr3_nt: TGTGCCAGCAGTCCAGGGTCCACCAATGGCTACACCTTC

v_call: TRBV19
j_call: TRBJ1-5
d_call: -
cdr3_length: 15
clone_size: -
cdr3_aa: CATSMVAFSNQPQHF
cdr3_nt: TGTGCCACCAGTATGGTGGCTTTTAGCAATCAGCCCCAGCATTTT

v_call: TRBV19
j_call: TRBJ1-5
d_call: -
cdr3_length: 16
clone_size: -
cdr3_aa: CASSILMGDLNQPQHF
cdr3_nt: TGTGCCAGTAGTATATTGATGGGCGACCTGAATCAGCCCCAGCATTTT

v_call: TRBV4-1
j_call: TRBJ2-2
d_call: TRBD2
cdr3_length: 18
clone_size: -
cdr3_aa: CASSQLLAGGPETGELFF
cdr3_nt: TGCGCCAGCAGCCAATTACTAGCGGGAGGGCCGGAAACCGGGGAGCTGTTTTTT

v_call: TRBV5-1
j_call: TRBJ2-1
d_call: TRBD1
cdr3_length: 13
clone_size: -
cdr3_aa: CASSSGTGNEQFF
cdr3_nt: TGCGCCAGCAGCTCCGGGACAGGCAATGAGCAGTTCTTC

v_call: TRBV29-1
j_call: TRBJ2-7
d_call: -
cdr3_length: 14
clone_size: -
cdr3_aa: CSVRTRLTKGEQYF
cdr3_nt: TGCAGCGTCAGGACGCGACTAACGAAAGGCGAGCAGTACTTC

v_call: TRBV6-5
j_call: TRBJ2-3
d_call: TRBD1
cdr3_length: 15
clone_size: -
cdr3_aa: CASSLDRVRGDTQYF
cdr3_nt: TGTGCCAGCAGTTTAGACAGGGTACGAGGAGATACGCAGTATTTT

v_call: TRBV5-1
j_call: TRBJ2-5
d_call: -
cdr3_length: 11
clone_size: -
cdr3_aa: CASSFKETQYF
cdr3_nt: TGCGCCAGCAGCTTTAAAGAGACCCAGTACTTC

v_call: TRBV7-8
j_call: TRBJ1-2
d_call: TRBD1
cdr3_length: 17
clone_size: -
cdr3_aa: CASSLGLQGTLGYGYTF
cdr3_nt: TGTGCCAGCAGCTTAGGCCTACAGGGGACGCTAGGCTATGGCTACACCTTC

v_call: TRBV20-1
j_call: TRBJ2-5
d_call: -
cdr3_length: 11
clone_size: -
cdr3_aa: CSANNGGNWYF
cdr3_nt: TGCAGTGCGAACAACGGGGGAAACTGGTACTTC

v_call: TRBV5-4
j_call: TRBJ2-5
d_call: TRBD1
cdr3_length: 14
clone_size: -
cdr3_aa: CASRTDRGTETQYF
cdr3_nt: TGTGCCAGCAGAACGGACAGGGGGACAGAGACCCAGTACTTC

v_call: TRBV29-1
j_call: TRBJ2-5
d_call: -
cdr3_length: 12
clone_size: -
cdr3_aa: CSVETREETQYF
cdr3_nt: TGCAGCGTTGAAACCAGGGAAGAGACCCAGTACTTC

v_call: TRBV5-6
j_call: TRBJ2-5
d_call: TRBD1
cdr3_length: 16
clone_size: -
cdr3_aa: CASSFPSGQLAETQYF
cdr3_nt: TGTGCCAGCAGCTTCCCCTCGGGACAGTTGGCGGAGACCCAGTACTTC

v_call: TRBV6-1
j_call: TRBJ1-2
d_call: -
cdr3_length: 17
clone_size: -
cdr3_aa: CASSEVSGGRANYGYTF
cdr3_nt: TGTGCCAGCAGTGAAGTCAGCGGTGGCAGAGCTAACTATGGCTACACCTTC

v_call: TRBV18
j_call: TRBJ1-2
d_call: TRBD1
cdr3_length: 15
clone_size: -
cdr3_aa: CASSRSGTEMNGYTF
cdr3_nt: TGTGCCAGCTCACGATCCGGGACAGAGATGAATGGCTACACCTTC

v_call: TRBV7-6
j_call: TRBJ2-7
d_call: TRBD2
cdr3_length: 17
clone_size: once
cdr3_aa: CASSELGGAGVSYEQYF
cdr3_nt: TGTGCCAGCAGCGAACTTGGGGGAGCGGGAGTTTCCTACGAGCAGTACTTC

v_call: TRBV30
j_call: TRBJ1-5
d_call: TRBD1
cdr3_length: 15
clone_size: -
cdr3_aa: CAWSLRGTVNQPQHF
cdr3_nt: TGTGCCTGGAGTCTAAGGGGGACAGTCAATCAGCCCCAGCATTTT

v_call: TRBV28
j_call: TRBJ2-7
d_call: -
cdr3_length: 15
clone_size: -
cdr3_aa: CASSPGLIDPYEQYF
cdr3_nt: TGTGCCAGCAGCCCCGGACTCATAGACCCCTACGAGCAGTACTTC

v_call: TRBV2
j_call: TRBJ1-1
d_call: -
cdr3_length: 13
clone_size: -
cdr3_aa: CASRVGVYTEAFF
cdr3_nt: TGTGCCAGCAGGGTGGGAGTTTACACTGAAGCTTTCTTT

v_call: TRBV7-8
j_call: TRBJ2-1
d_call: TRBD1
cdr3_length: 16
clone_size: -
cdr3_aa: CASSLAGTGAYNEQFF
cdr3_nt: TGTGCCAGCAGCTTAGCGGGGACAGGGGCATACAATGAGCAGTTCTTC

v_call: TRBV5-1
j_call: TRBJ2-3
d_call: TRBD1
cdr3_length: 15
clone_size: once
cdr3_aa: CASSLRQGSTDTQYF
cdr3_nt: TGCGCCAGCAGCTTAAGACAGGGGAGCACAGATACGCAGTATTTT

v_call: TRBV19
j_call: TRBJ2-1
d_call: TRBD2
cdr3_length: 18
clone_size: few
cdr3_aa: CASSTRLSGSGTYNEQFF
cdr3_nt: TGTGCCAGTAGTACTCGGTTATCGGGTAGCGGGACCTACAATGAGCAGTTCTTC

v_call: TRBV6-4
j_call: TRBJ2-3
d_call: -
cdr3_length: 10
clone_size: -
cdr3_aa: CASKPDTQYF
cdr3_nt: TGTGCCAGCAAGCCAGATACGCAGTATTTT

v_call: TRBV7-3
j_call: TRBJ2-5
d_call: TRBD2
cdr3_length: 16
clone_size: -
cdr3_aa: CASSLMGLAAGSAQYF
cdr3_nt: TGTGCCAGCAGCTTAATGGGACTAGCGGCAGGATCGGCCCAGTACTTC

v_call: TRBV7-2
j_call: TRBJ2-7
d_call: -
cdr3_length: 13
clone_size: -
cdr3_aa: CASSTGGLYEQYF
cdr3_nt: TGTGCCAGCAGCACCGGTGGGCTTTACGAGCAGTACTTC

v_call: TRBV29-1
j_call: TRBJ2-1
d_call: -
cdr3_length: 15
clone_size: -
cdr3_aa: CSVELVGGSYNEQFF
cdr3_nt: TGCAGCGTTGAACTAGTCGGTGGTTCCTACAATGAGCAGTTCTTC

v_call: TRBV30
j_call: TRBJ1-2
d_call: -
cdr3_length: 11
clone_size: -
cdr3_aa: CAHAGIDGYTF
cdr3_nt: TGTGCCCACGCGGGAATAGATGGCTACACCTTC

v_call: TRBV28
j_call: TRBJ1-5
d_call: -
cdr3_length: 12
clone_size: -
cdr3_aa: CASSLYNQPQHF
cdr3_nt: TGTGCCAGCAGCCTCTACAATCAGCCCCAGCATTTT

v_call: TRBV6-5
j_call: TRBJ2-3
d_call: -
cdr3_length: 15
clone_size: few
cdr3_aa: CASSPPTSGTDTQYF
cdr3_nt: TGTGCCAGCAGCCCCCCCACCAGCGGCACAGATACGCAGTATTTT

v_call: TRBV6-5
j_call: TRBJ2-4
d_call: TRBD2
cdr3_length: 16
clone_size: once
cdr3_aa: CASSYSGTSGLNIQYF
cdr3_nt: TGTGCCAGCAGTTACTCGGGGACTAGCGGGTTAAACATTCAGTACTTC

v_call: TRBV7-9
j_call: TRBJ2-3
d_call: -
cdr3_length: 13
clone_size: -
cdr3_aa: CASSFSGADTQYF
cdr3_nt: TGTGCCAGCAGCTTCTCAGGTGCAGATACGCAGTATTTT

v_call: TRBV10-3
j_call: TRBJ1-5
d_call: -
cdr3_length: 13
clone_size: -
cdr3_aa: CAIRRGSNQPQHF
cdr3_nt: TGTGCCATCAGAAGGGGTAGCAATCAGCCCCAGCATTTT

v_call: TRBV2
j_call: TRBJ2-7
d_call: -
cdr3_length: 15
clone_size: once
cdr3_aa: CASSGNTRANYEQYF
cdr3_nt: TGTGCCAGCAGTGGAAACACCAGGGCAAACTACGAGCAGTACTTC

v_call: TRBV12-5
j_call: TRBJ1-2
d_call: TRBD1
cdr3_length: 21
clone_size: -
cdr3_aa: CASGLVEWDRGRKISPDGYTF
cdr3_nt: TGTGCTAGTGGTTTGGTAGAGTGGGACAGGGGTCGGAAGATATCACCGGATGGCTACACCTTC

v_call: TRBV5-1
j_call: TRBJ1-1
d_call: -
cdr3_length: 15
clone_size: -
cdr3_aa: CASSAYRVESTEAFF
cdr3_nt: TGCGCCAGCAGCGCATACAGGGTGGAGAGCACTGAAGCTTTCTTT